Following are 22 T cell receptor beta chains from one sample sequenced in a study of T-cell memory formation after mild COVID-19. TCRdb fed the 5' RACE reads into MiXCR, producing one record per CDR3 protein. Among about 250,000 distinct CDR3 sequences, less than 20% were seen once, and the ten largest hold 3.5% to 4%. Sequences were obtained from PBMCs or a T cell subset sorted from them (not recorded which). These receptors were taken from a man aged 18 to 30 who had mild COVID-19 (a few samples of this study predate the infection). Cell type and time point are not known.

This clonotype was counted a few times. V usage is TRBV10-3 and J usage is TRBJ2-3; 13 nucleotides agree with TRBD2. V was pared by 8 bases and J by 6 bases, with 2 bases of the junction left unmatched. CDR3 length equals 13 residues. The germline gives CDR1 ENHRY, CDR2 SYGVKD. This CDR3 reads CAIGTSGVDTQYF. As DNA, the CDR3 is TGTGCCATCGGGACTAGCGGGGTCGATACGCAGTATTTT.

The V gene is TRBV5-1, the J gene TRBJ1-2; D may be TRBD1 (5 bases). Trimming removed 4 bases from V and 3 bases from J, with 13 bases in between. Germline V gene sequence: CDR1 SGHRS, CDR2 YFSETQ. CDR3 length: 14 amino acids. The CDR3 sequence: CASSGGTTHYGYTF. The DNA of the CDR3 is TGCGCCAGCAGCGGAGGGACCACCCACTATGGCTACACCTTC.

This clonotype has more than one count but fewer than ten. The V call is TRBV7-6, the J call TRBJ2-3; 8 bases map to TRBD2. Germline CDR1 is SGHVS and CDR2 is FNYEAQ. This CDR3 comprises 17 residues. Losses at the gene ends were 4 bases for V and 4 bases for J; bases not matched to a gene: 13. The CDR3 is CASSSLLIGGAADTQYF. The CDR3 DNA reads TGTGCCAGCAGCTCACTTCTGATCGGGGGGGCCGCAGATACGCAGTATTTT.

This clonotype turned up a few times. The genes are TRBV20-1 and TRBJ2-7; 10 bases fit TRBD2. The CDR3 sequence is 17 residues long. From germline, CDR1 is DFQATT and CDR2 SNEGSKA (reference sequence). J gave up 8 bases and V 1 base, and 17 bases lay outside the gene matches. The CDR3 reads CSARVGSSGGRLEKQYF. As DNA, the CDR3 is TGCAGTGCTAGAGTAGGAAGTAGCGGGGGGCGCCTCGAGAAGCAGTACTTC.

The chain has TRBV7-2 and TRBJ1-5; D unresolved. Germline V CDR1 and CDR2: SGHTA, FQGNSA. V was cut by 1 base and J by 3 bases, with 4 bases left in between. The length of the CDR3 is 13 residues. The CDR3 DNA is TGTGCCAGCAGCTTAGACCTCAATCAGCCCCAGCATTTT. Its protein product is CASSLDLNQPQHF.

In its sample, this clonotype was seen a few times. The rearrangement uses TRBV7-2 and TRBJ1-6; 9 bases align to TRBD1. The V segment lost 0 bases and the J segment 7 bases; nucleotides outside the gene matches: 4. CDR1 and CDR2 from the germline V gene are SGHTA and FQGNSA. This CDR3 is built from 16 residues. The CDR3, as DNA: TGTGCCAGCAGCTTAGCGGGGACAGGGAGCAATTCACCCCTCCACTTT. It translates to CASSLAGTGSNSPLHF. The full variable domain, completed using reference TRBV7-2 and TRBJ1-6, is GAGVSQSPSNKVTEKGKDVELRCDPISGHTALYWYRQSLGQGLEFLIYFQGNSAPDKSGLPSDRFSAERTGGSVSTLTIQRTQQEDSAVYLCASSLAGTGSNSPLHFGNGTRLTVT.

CDR3: CSARTLLAGAYNEQFF. In DNA, the CDR3 is TGCAGTGCTAGAACCTTACTAGCGGGGGCCTACAATGAGCAGTTCTTC. The chain uses TRBV20-1 and TRBJ2-1; TRBD2 agrees at 11 bases. Germline V CDR1 and CDR2: DFQATT, SNEGSKA (reference sequence). The CDR3 length is 16 residues. Trimming removed 2 bases from V and 2 bases from J; junction bases left unmatched: 5.

In its sample, this clonotype was seen a few times. The chain links TRBV21-1 to TRBJ1-3; the table gives TRBD1 as D, unverified against the DNA. TRBV21-1 is classified as a pseudogene. The CDR3 is made up of 19 amino acids. The CDR3: CASSPKEGTAVFSGNTIYF. DNA of the CDR3: TGTGCCAGCAGCCCTAAGGAAGGGACAGCTGTCTTCTCTGGAAACACCATATATTTT.

This clonotype was counted only a few times. The J gene is TRBJ2-7, the V gene TRBV7-2; tentative D call: TRBD2 (6 bases). Germline V gene data show CDR1 as SGHTA and CDR2 as FQGNSA. V dropped 1 base and J dropped 13 bases, with 20 bases sitting between them. This CDR3 is built from 14 residues. CDR3 sequence: CASSLGASGLRAYV. CDR3 in DNA: TGTGCCAGCAGCTTAGGGGCGAGCGGGCTACGAGCATACGTC.

V is TRBV5-1 and J is TRBJ1-1; TRBD1 might be the D (5 bases). Trimming shortened V by 0 bases and J by 4 bases, and 10 bases separated the two germline ends. CDR1 and CDR2 (germline): SGHRS, YFSETQ. The CDR3 is 14 amino acids. CDR3 bases: TGCGCCAGCAGCTTGGAAGGGGTTGCCACTGAAGCTTTCTTT. Its protein product is CASSLEGVATEAFF.

The CDR3 sequence: CASSYLGGGTGELFF. Written as DNA, the CDR3 is TGTGCCAGCAGTTACCTAGGGGGCGGAACCGGGGAGCTGTTTTTT. The chain combines TRBV2 with TRBJ2-2, with 7 nucleotides matching TRBD1. V shed 5 bases, J shed 5 bases, and the junction held 8 bases outside the gene matches. The CDR3 is 15 amino acids. Germline CDR1 is SNHLY and CDR2 is FYNNEI.

This clonotype has a handful of counts. V usage is TRBV7-2 and J usage is TRBJ2-5; D ambiguous. This CDR3 is 14 amino acids long. The V end was cut by 4 bases, the J end by 2 bases, with 11 bases between. The germline CDR1 and CDR2 sequences are SGHTA and FQGNSA. CDR3 sequence (DNA): TGTGCCAGCAGCTCGTCAGCAGCTCAAGAGACCCAGTACTTC. This codes for CASSSSAAQETQYF.

This clonotype has only a few counts. The chain carries TRBV20-1 and TRBJ2-7, with TRBD2 as a possible D gene (7 bases). Germline CDR1 reads DFQATT; CDR2 reads SNEGSKA (reference sequence). The CDR3 sequence is 14 residues long. The germline V and J ends were trimmed by 1 base and 0 bases, with 10 bases remaining between them. The CDR3 sequence: CSARGGGSSYEQYF. CDR3 sequence (DNA): TGCAGTGCTAGAGGGGGGGGCAGCTCCTACGAGCAGTACTTC.

The rearrangement links TRBV28 to TRBJ2-3; 9 bases line up with TRBD1. CDR1 and CDR2 (germline): MDHEN, SYDVKM. Germline trimming cut 7 bases from V and 5 bases from J; bases unmatched to any gene: 7. CDR3 length equals 14 residues. CDR3 in DNA: TGTGCCAGCACCCTACAGGGGGCAAGAGATACGCAGTATTTT. Protein: CASTLQGARDTQYF.

The chain recombines TRBV28 with TRBJ1-2, with a weak D call TRBD1 (5 bases). V was trimmed by 7 bases and J by 2 bases, leaving 17 bases between them. The CDR3 is 15 amino acids. The germline CDR1 and CDR2 sequences are MDHEN and SYDVKM. The CDR3: CASKFSDIENYGYTF. The CDR3 nucleotides are TGTGCCAGCAAGTTTTCGGACATAGAGAACTATGGCTACACCTTC.

The rearrangement uses TRBV4-2 and TRBJ1-2; D is perhaps TRBD1 (5 bases). Trimming pared 0 bases from V and 4 bases from J, leaving 12 bases between. Germline CDR1 LGHNA, CDR2 YNFKEQ. The CDR3 extends over 15 amino acids. CDR3 nucleotides: TGTGCCAGCAGCCAAGATCCTGGGGGTACCTATGGCTACACCTTC. Its protein is CASSQDPGGTYGYTF.

The chain joins TRBV7-9 to TRBJ2-5; D call uncertain. The germline V gene encodes CDR1 SEHNR and CDR2 FQNEAQ (reference sequence). CDR3 length equals 13 residues. V shed 1 base and J shed 3 bases, with 6 bases lying between them. In DNA, the CDR3 is TGTGCCAGCAGCTTAGATCTGGAAGAGACCCAGTACTTC. Encoded protein: CASSLDLEETQYF.

The V call is TRBV6-2 or TRBV6-3, the J call TRBJ1-2; no clear D. V lost 5 bases, J lost 4 bases, and 14 bases lay in between. The CDR3 is 14 amino acids. CDR1 is MNHEY and CDR2 is SVGEGT in the germline V gene. The DNA of the CDR3 is TGTGCCAGCAGTGCCACCGGCAGTAGCTATGGCTACACCTTC. It codes for CASSATGSSYGYTF.

This clonotype was recorded a few times. The chain carries TRBV29-1 and TRBJ1-4, with a possible D match to TRBD1 (6 bases). The germline gives CDR1 SQVTM, CDR2 ANQGSEA. Deletions cut 5 bases from V and 3 bases from J, with 13 bases between. The CDR3 covers 14 residues. The CDR3 reads CSVPDRSPNEKLFF. In DNA, the CDR3 is TGCAGCGTTCCTGACAGGTCCCCTAATGAAAAACTGTTTTTT.

This clonotype turned up a few times. The chain couples TRBV20-1 to TRBJ2-1; D uncertain. V lost 6 bases and J lost 5, with 11 bases in between. Germline V gene data show CDR1 as DFQATT and CDR2 as SNEGSKA (reference sequence). CDR3 length equals 12 residues. CDR3 in DNA: TGCAGTGCCCCCGGAACCCACAATGAGCAGTTCTTC. This codes for CSAPGTHNEQFF.

The chain couples TRBV29-1 to TRBJ2-7; D is ambiguous. Germline assignment: CDR1 SQVTM and CDR2 ANQGSEA. V was shortened by 4 bases and J by 1 base, with 8 bases between the two germline ends. CDR3 length equals 12 residues. CDR3: CSVGDTSYEQYF. Here the CDR3 DNA reads TGCAGCGTTGGGGATACATCCTACGAGCAGTACTTC.

This clonotype has just a few counts. The V and J genes are TRBV7-6 and TRBJ2-1; possibly TRBD1 or TRBD2 for D (5 bases each). Trimming cost V 1 base and J 9 bases, with 16 bases left between them. The CDR3 covers 15 residues. Germline V gene sequence: CDR1 SGHVS, CDR2 FNYEAQ. The CDR3 region has the DNA TGTGCCAGCAGCTTAGTGGGACCGATAGACGGTGAGCAGTTCTTC. Its protein product is CASSLVGPIDGEQFF.